This TCR beta chain was documented in a study of OX40 agonist ivuxolimab in advanced cancers. Overall study: The dose-escalation cohort was around 83% male, with a mean age of around 60 years, ranging roughly 20 to 90. A history of anti-PD-1, anti-PD-L1 or anti-CTLA-4 therapy was acceptable, and more than 30% had some. Study results and limitations: Also showing low normalized T-cell clonal expansion were some of the nonresponders.

Clones were sequenced by immunoSEQ multiplex PCR, and TCRdb holds only the in-frame ones, with some missing. This table holds about 80,000 clones, roughly 90% found once. From germline, CDR1 is SGHRS and CDR2 YFSETQ. This CDR3 spans 17 amino acids. J gave up 11 bases and V 0 bases, and 13 bases lay outside the gene matches. Details on this clone: Its specificity is unknown.

This sequence joins TRBV5-1 and TRBJ2-1; TRBD1 matches at 11 bases. The source was CD4+ or CD8+ T cells sorted from blood, collected in a trial of the OX40 agonist ivuxolimab. The clonotype originates from an adult with an advanced solid tumor such as melanoma, head and neck, liver or kidney cancer. CDR3 in DNA: TGCGCCAGCAGCTTGGCTGGACAGGGGGCCGTTCAGCGAAAGCAGTTCTTC. Protein: CASSLAGQGAVQRKQFF.